The entry below describes one T cell receptor beta chain. Its antigen is undetermined. The data are from a study of cytomegalovirus exposure and HLA in healthy donors. General study findings and limits: Later, an analysis found that common viral pathogens appeared to be linked with several of the most significant clusters. For most subjects, TCR beta sequences were reported to predict HLA-A and HLA-B alleles with accuracy. In a later analysis, at a false discovery rate of 0.05, roughly 16,000 TCR beta sequences matched HLA alleles. It was only CMV serostatus that was available as immune exposure information.

Primers for the PCR totalled 60 Vbeta and 13 Jbeta. Using immunoSEQ multiplex PCR, the repertoire was profiled, and TCRdb retains in-frame clones only, with some absent. The profile shows approximately 100,000 clones, around 70% of them singletons. This clonotype originated in a middle-aged man in good health and CMV-seropositive. Material: PBMCs.

The CDR3 DNA sequence: TGTGCCAGCAGCCAAGATCTTGCGGGAGGTGGCACAGATACGCAGTATTTT. Amino acids: CASSQDLAGGGTDTQYF. V gene TRBV4-2 combines with J gene TRBJ2-3; 8 bases fit TRBD2. CDR3 length: 17 residues. V gave up 0 bases and J gave up 1 base; unmatched junction bases: 6. Germline V gene lookup returns CDR1 LGHNA and CDR2 YNFKEQ.